Sequencing of this TCR beta chain was carried out in a study of blood T cell repertoires in COVID-19. About the study: The origin of the acute and convalescent COVID-19 samples was the United States, Italy and Spain. The analysed material was cDNA or gDNA that came from T cells, B-cell-depleted T cells, or PBMCs.

Source study methods: Scientists estimated how many nucleated cells there were by amplifying reference gene primers. TCRdb keeps only in-frame clones here, not all; method: immunoSEQ multiplex PCR. V and J calls and clone size are given by that table; D and trimming were obtained from the DNA. The sample includes roughly 100,000 clones, approximately 83% seen only once; the top ten take 4.1%. V was cut by 7 bases and J by 1 base, with 7 bases left in between. The CDR3 has 12 residues. CDR1 MGHDK and CDR2 SYGVNS come from the germline V gene. The sequencing sample was made of peripheral blood. The chain has TRBV25-1 and TRBJ2-5; D is ambiguous. The sequence came from a man aged 50-60 years with acute or convalescent COVID-19. The CDR3 coding sequence is TGTGCCAGCAATTACGGCCAAGAGACCCAGTACTTC. This encodes CASNYGQETQYF.